This TCR beta chain is drawn from a study of regulatory T cells in long-lasting Graves disease. Background on the study: Antithyroid drugs had been taken by newly diagnosed Graves' patients for under 3 months. Findings and caveats of the study: With a small sample size, accuracy may have been reduced.

This clonotype showed up just a few times. As yet, its antigen is unknown. Regarding time point: newly diagnosed GD, antithyroid drugs for less than 3 months. Extracted RNA from PBMCs served as the source of the TCR library. Building the TCR beta libraries relied on iRepertoire HTBI primers, and CDR3 regions underwent Arm-PCR. TCRdb reprocessed the multiplex PCR reads via MiXCR and lists one record per CDR3 protein. The sample records a few hundred thousand distinct CDR3 sequences, 16% being singletons. The germline V gene encodes CDR1 LNHDA and CDR2 SQIVND (reference sequence). The CDR3 is 14 amino acids. These data were also filed under a second study, of T cells in Graves' hyperthyroidism and ophthalmopathy.

The J gene is TRBJ2-1, the V gene TRBV19; no clear D gene. The closer fit of TRBJ2-5 to the DNA end suggests the J call may be wrong. This specimen was peripheral blood mononuclear cells (PBMCs), taken at new diagnosis, from a patient treated with antithyroid drugs. This clonotype originated in a man aged 40-49 years with Graves disease. The CDR3 DNA follows: TGTGCCAGTAGTATAAATGAACAGTCAGAGACCCAGTACTTC. Translating it yields CASSINEQSETQYF.